The source of this T cell receptor (beta chain) is a study of cytomegalovirus exposure and HLA in healthy donors. The study, taken as a whole, reports: It was about 180 TCR beta chains that were listed as cytomegalovirus-associated. The classifier reportedly diagnosed cytomegalovirus status with high specificity and sensitivity.

Amplification used 60 Vbeta primers and 13 Jbeta primers. Assay used: immunoSEQ multiplex PCR; TCRdb lists only in-frame clones, some missing. This table holds around 150,000 clones, nearly 80% found once. Of note for this clone: Its antigen is still unknown.

The sample consisted of PBMCs. This TCR derives from a woman aged 45-65 years in good health and CMV-seropositive.

This CDR3 reads CASSTDPLRQPQHF. The CDR3 DNA reads as TGTGCCAGTAGTACCGACCCCTTGAGGCAGCCCCAGCATTTT. The chain carries TRBV19 and TRBJ1-5; D is ambiguous. V was clipped by 4 bases and J by 7 bases, with 14 bases between them. The CDR3 runs 14 residues. Germline CDR1 reads LNHDA; CDR2 reads SQIVND (reference sequence).